The next 20 T cell receptor beta chains were all read from a single sample in a study of CXCR3-negative and CXCR3-positive naive CD8 T cells. Their specific antigens are unknown. Study-wide results and caveats: Naive cells positive for CXCR3 carried more hydrophobic TRB CDR3s than CXCR3-negative ones.

UMI labels and 5' RACE were used to prepare the TRB cDNA libraries. TCRdb processed the 5' RACE reads again and assigns one entry to each CDR3 protein, with no DNA. The table for this sample gives 150,000 to 160,000 distinct CDR3 sequences. The sequencing sample was made of naive CXCR3+ CD8+ T cells from blood. Subset given: CD45RO-CCR7+CD27+CD95- naive CD8+ T cells expressing CXCR3 (TNR3+). The receptors originated from a human donor in good health. Some clones in this sample may be carry-over from other donors' samples.

The CDR3 reads CASSPWGGNSYEQYF. This chain connects TRBV18 to TRBJ2-7; TCRdb outputs TRBD1, but without DNA this stays unchecked. The CDR3 is 15 residues long. The V gene's germline CDR1 is KGHSH and CDR2 LQKENI.

This chain joins TRBV7-3 and TRBJ2-2. The CDR3 is 12 residues long. Germline CDR1 is SGHTA and CDR2 is FQGTGA. CDR3 sequence: CASRTNTGGLFF.

The chain is built from TRBV27 and TRBJ2-7; TCRdb indicates TRBD1, and absent DNA this call remains unverified. The CDR3 runs 14 residues. Looked up from germline, CDR1 is MNHEY and CDR2 is SMNVEV (reference sequence). The CDR3: CASSSGGKRDEQYF.

The CDR3 loop is CASSYSNSTYEQYF. The J gene is TRBJ2-7, the V gene TRBV6-9. CDR1 and CDR2 (germline): MNHGY, SVAAGI. This CDR3 comprises 14 residues.

The CDR3 sequence is CASSLVPDTQYF. The chain recombines TRBV5-1 with TRBJ2-3; TCRdb indicates TRBD2, and absent DNA this call remains unverified. This CDR3 is built from 12 residues. The germline gives CDR1 SGHRS, CDR2 YFSETQ.

This chain links TRBV5-1 with TRBJ2-5; TCRdb indicates TRBD1, and absent DNA this call remains unverified. CDR3 length: 14 residues. CDR1 is SGHRS and CDR2 is YFSETQ in the germline V gene. The CDR3 sequence: CASSYQGSQETQYF.

The chain is built from TRBV5-1 and TRBJ1-2; TCRdb's D call, TRBD1, is unchecked because there is no DNA. The CDR3 contains 13 residues. Germline CDR1 is SGHRS and CDR2 is YFSETQ. The chain's CDR3 is CASSFPGSDGYTF.

Here the CDR3 reads CASSLVLSTYEQYF. V and J are TRBV7-2 and TRBJ2-7. The CDR3 has 14 residues. The germline V gene has CDR1 SGHTA and CDR2 FQGNSA.

The chain has TRBV7-8 and TRBJ2-2. Germline V gene data show CDR1 as SGHVS and CDR2 as FQNEAQ. The CDR3 is 12 amino acids. CDR3 in amino acids: CASSFGEGELFF.

This chain uses TRBV4-1 with TRBJ1-1. This CDR3 is 13 amino acids long. From germline, CDR1 is MGHRA and CDR2 YSYEKL. CDR3 in amino acids: CASSQGTGSEAFF.

The V call is TRBV7-9, the J call TRBJ2-1; TCRdb designates TRBD2, a call that cannot be tested without DNA. The CDR3 runs to 16 residues. CDR1 is SEHNR and CDR2 is FQNEAQ in the germline V gene (reference sequence). CDR3 sequence: CASVPPSGGTNNEQFF.

The V call is TRBV6-6, the J call TRBJ2-7. The germline V gene encodes CDR1 MNHNY and CDR2 SVGAGI (reference sequence). The length of the CDR3 is 13 residues. This chain's CDR3 is CASSYPEENEQYF.

V gene TRBV12-3 or TRBV12-4 combines with J gene TRBJ2-2; there is no DNA to check the TCRdb D call of TRBD1. This CDR3 spans 19 amino acids. CDR3 amino acids: CASSAHRDRVSFYTGELFF.

The V call is TRBV7-8, the J call TRBJ2-3; as DNA is missing, the TRBD2 call by TCRdb cannot be tested. Germline V gene sequence: CDR1 SGHVS, CDR2 FQNEAQ. This CDR3 has 17 amino acids. The CDR3 reads CASSYSPGLAGTDTQYF.

This chain connects TRBV2 to TRBJ2-7; the D call from TCRdb, TRBD2, cannot be confirmed without DNA. Germline CDR1 is SNHLY and CDR2 is FYNNEI. CDR3 length equals 12 residues. CDR3 sequence: CARRLAGYEQYF.

CDR3: CASKGSPGTYEQYF. The V and J genes are TRBV28 and TRBJ2-7; TCRdb selects TRBD1, and the lack of DNA leaves this call unchecked. This CDR3 region has 14 residues. Germline V gene data show CDR1 as MDHEN and CDR2 as SYDVKM. The whole variable domain, filled in from reference TRBV28 and TRBJ2-7, reads DVKVTQSSRYLVKRTGEKVFLECVQDMDHENMFWYRQDPGLGLRLIYFSYDVKMKEKGDIPEGYSVSREKKERFSLILESASTNQTSMYLCASKGSPGTYEQYFGPGTRLTVT.

The CDR3 protein is CASSGWDREDEQYF. The chain carries TRBV28 and TRBJ2-7; no DNA is available, so the TRBD1 call from TCRdb remains unchecked. The CDR3 loop spans 14 amino acids. In germline, CDR1 is MDHEN, CDR2 SYDVKM.

V is TRBV7-9 and J is TRBJ2-7; without DNA, the TCRdb call of TRBD1 cannot be checked. Germline V gene data show CDR1 as SEHNR and CDR2 as FQNEAQ (reference sequence). This CDR3 comprises 13 residues. CDR3 amino acids: CASSFPGFNEQYF.

Here the CDR3 reads CASSQDRVNSNSPLHF. The chain couples TRBV4-3 to TRBJ1-6; TCRdb lists TRBD1, though no DNA is available to test this call. The CDR3 has 16 amino acids. Germline loops: CDR1 LGHNA, CDR2 YSLEER.

The chain employs TRBV4-3 and TRBJ2-2; the D gene TCRdb calls, TRBD1, cannot be checked with no DNA. Germline V gene data show CDR1 as LGHNA and CDR2 as YSLEER. There are 17 residues in the CDR3. CDR3 amino acids: CASSQVPGGAGTGELFF.